The 21 T cell receptor beta chains below were found in one sample sequenced in a study of blood T cell repertoires in COVID-19. Measured with immunoSEQ multiplex PCR; TCRdb has only the in-frame clones, and not every one. The sample lists some 190,000 clones; 88% were seen once. The sequenced material came from peripheral blood. The source of these receptors is a human donor in a cohort sampled during active COVID-19.

This clone was counted a single time. The chain combines TRBV5-1 with TRBJ2-3; TRBD2 agrees at 10 bases. This CDR3 comprises 16 residues. Germline trimming cut 3 bases from V and 1 base from J; bases unmatched to any gene: 5. Germline loops: CDR1 SGHRS, CDR2 YFSETQ. CDR3 bases: TGCGCCAGCAGCTCCGGGACTAGCGATGGCACAGATACGCAGTATTTT. Protein: CASSSGTSDGTDTQYF.

This chain links TRBV27 with TRBJ1-2, with TRBD1 identical over 7 bases. Per the germline V gene, CDR1 is MNHEY and CDR2 is SMNVEV (reference sequence). The CDR3 sequence is 14 residues long. J was trimmed by 4 bases and V by 3 bases; bases with no gene match: 5. The CDR3 spells CASSFGGDSYGYTF. The CDR3, as DNA: TGTGCCAGCAGTTTCGGGGGGGACAGCTATGGCTACACCTTC.

The rearrangement links TRBV19 to TRBJ2-2; TRBD1 matches 8 bases. The CDR3 has 14 amino acids. CDR1 is LNHDA and CDR2 is SQIVND in the germline V gene (reference sequence). Unmatched junction bases numbered 6, after V lost 7 bases and J lost 5 bases. This chain's CDR3 is CASTVTGGTGELFF. The CDR3 DNA is TGTGCCAGTACCGTTACAGGGGGGACCGGGGAGCTGTTTTTT. The full variable domain, rest sourced from reference TRBV19 and TRBJ2-2, is DGGITQSPKYLFRKEGQNVTLSCEQNLNHDAMYWYRQDPGQGLRLIYYSQIVNDFQKGDIAEGYSVSREKKESFPLTVTSAQKNPTAFYLCASTVTGGTGELFFGEGSRLTVL.

The genes are TRBV12-3 or TRBV12-4 and TRBJ1-2; D might be TRBD1 (5 bases). The CDR3 length is 11 residues. V shed 7 bases and J shed 7 bases, with 10 bases lying between them. Written as DNA, the CDR3 is TGTGCCAGCACTAAGGGGTTTGGCTACACCTTC. Translated, it gives CASTKGFGYTF.

The chain combines TRBV28 with TRBJ1-2, with D perhaps matching TRBD1 (5 bases). Germline V gives CDR1 MDHEN, CDR2 SYDVKM. The CDR3 length is 14 residues. V gave up 7 bases and J gave up 5 bases, with 17 bases separating them. Here the CDR3 DNA reads TGTGCCAGCACGACGCCGGGACTCCTATATGGCTACACCTTC. It translates to CASTTPGLLYGYTF.

This clone was counted a single time. The V call is TRBV21-1, the J call TRBJ2-7; TRBD2, the table's D call, was not compared with the DNA. TRBV21-1 constitutes a pseudogene. The CDR3 sequence is 19 residues long. CDR3 in DNA: TGTGCCAGCAGCAAACGGGACACTCGGACTAGCGGGACCACCTACGAGCAGTACTTC. It encodes CASSKRDTRTSGTTYEQYF.

The chain links TRBV27 to TRBJ1-2, with TRBD1 identical over 8 bases. The CDR3 extends over 14 amino acids. CDR1 and CDR2 from the germline V gene are MNHEY and SMNVEV (reference sequence). V lost 6 bases to trimming and J lost 3 bases; unmatched junction nucleotides: 6. CDR3 nucleotides: TGTGCCAGCAGGCGGACAGGGAACCACTATGGCTACACCTTC. Translation: CASRRTGNHYGYTF.

The chain carries TRBV10-3 and TRBJ1-2; 8 positions match TRBD1. After removal of 4 bases from V and 2 bases from J, the junction contained 6 bases not matched to a gene. CDR3 length: 15 residues. Germline lookup yields CDR1 ENHRY and CDR2 SYGVKD. The CDR3 nucleotides are TGTGCCATCAGTGGCGGACAGGGTGAGAACTATGGCTACACCTTC. This encodes CAISGGQGENYGYTF.

The V call is TRBV5-1, the J call TRBJ1-3; 8 positions agree with TRBD1. The CDR3 runs 17 residues. Trimming removed 3 bases from V and 1 base from J; junction bases left unmatched: 9. The germline gives CDR1 SGHRS, CDR2 YFSETQ. CDR3 residues: CASSYRTGSISGNTIYF. The CDR3 nucleotides are TGCGCCAGCAGCTACAGGACAGGGTCGATTTCTGGAAACACCATATATTTT.

CDR3 bases: TGCAGCGTTGAAGAGTCCCCAGGTTATGGCTACACCTTC. Amino acid sequence: CSVEESPGYGYTF. The chain couples TRBV29-1 to TRBJ1-2, with unresolved D. Germline V gene sequence: CDR1 SQVTM, CDR2 ANQGSEA. The CDR3 consists of 13 residues. V was shortened by 0 bases and J by 5 bases, with 10 bases between the two germline ends.

The V gene is TRBV3-1 (or the pseudogene TRBV3-2), the J gene TRBJ2-3; TRBD2 aligns across 12 bases. The CDR3 is 17 amino acids. V was pared by 4 bases and J by 5 bases, with 10 bases of the junction left unmatched. Germline V CDR1 and CDR2: LGHDT, YNNKEL (reference sequence). The chain's CDR3 is CASSRNQRLAGEDTQYF. The CDR3 DNA reads TGTGCCAGCAGCCGGAACCAACGACTAGCGGGAGAAGATACGCAGTATTTT.

The genes are TRBV5-1 and TRBJ1-3; D is perhaps TRBD1 (6 bases). Trimming removed 5 bases from V and 0 bases from J, with 9 bases in between. The CDR3 length is 14 residues. Germline V lookup: CDR1 SGHRS, CDR2 YFSETQ. CDR3 bases: TGCGCCAGCAGTGGGGACAACTCTGGAAACACCATATATTTT. Translated, it gives CASSGDNSGNTIYF.

The chain joins TRBV24-1 to TRBJ2-1, with TRBD1 matching over 9 bases. CDR3 length: 13 amino acids. CDR1 and CDR2 (germline): KGHDR, SFDVKD. After removal of 4 bases from V and 9 bases from J, the junction contained 3 bases not matched to a gene. The CDR3 region has the DNA TGTGCCACCAGTGAGGGGACAGGGCCTGAGCAGTTCTTC. This sequence encodes CATSEGTGPEQFF.

J is TRBJ2-3 and V is TRBV4-3, with D unclear. CDR1 is LGHNA and CDR2 is YSLEER in the germline V gene. Trimming took 0 bases from V and 2 from J, leaving 6 bases between them. The CDR3 covers 14 residues. CDR3 residues: CASSQDQYTDTQYF. CDR3 coding DNA: TGCGCCAGCAGCCAAGATCAGTACACAGATACGCAGTATTTT.

The genes are TRBV3-1 (or the pseudogene TRBV3-2) and TRBJ1-1; maybe TRBD1 (6 bases). Between the trimmed V and J ends, which lost 6 bases and 3 bases, there was a span of 14 bases. The length of the CDR3 is 14 residues. Germline V gene lookup returns CDR1 LGHDT and CDR2 YNNKEL (reference sequence). The CDR3 region is CASRTAGAYTEAFF. CDR3 coding DNA: TGTGCCAGCAGAACCGCAGGGGCTTACACTGAAGCTTTCTTT.

As regards this clone: Other DNA sequences of this sample code for an identical CDR3. The chain couples TRBV10-3 to TRBJ1-5, with unresolved D. V was cut by 10 bases and J by 0 bases, with 7 bases left in between. The CDR3 loop spans 12 amino acids. CDR1 ENHRY and CDR2 SYGVKD come from the germline V gene. The CDR3: CATTDSNQPQHF. In nucleotides, the CDR3 is TGTGCCACCACAGATAGCAATCAGCCCCAGCATTTT.

The chain couples TRBV4-1 to TRBJ1-1; D not certain. The V end was cut by 2 bases, the J end by 0 bases, with 10 bases between. Looked up from germline, CDR1 is MGHRA and CDR2 is YSYEKL. The length of the CDR3 is 15 residues. The CDR3 reads CASSQTEQLNTEAFF. CDR3 bases: TGCGCCAGCAGCCAAACTGAACAGTTGAACACTGAAGCTTTCTTT.

This clone was seen a handful of times. This sequence joins TRBV2 and TRBJ1-1, with D unresolved. This CDR3 is 11 amino acids long. V was pared by 5 bases and J by 5 bases, with 6 bases between. Germline lookup yields CDR1 SNHLY and CDR2 FYNNEI. CDR3 in amino acids: CASSPLTEAFF. In DNA, the CDR3 is TGTGCCAGCAGTCCTCTTACTGAAGCTTTCTTT.

This chain uses TRBV5-4 with TRBJ2-1; the match to TRBD1 covers 8 bases. Germline V gene data show CDR1 as SGHNT and CDR2 as YYREEE (reference sequence). The CDR3 consists of 14 residues. The junction had 5 bases not matched to a gene; V was cut back by 4 bases and J by 5 bases. CDR3: CASSPPDRDNEQFF. CDR3 bases: TGTGCCAGCAGCCCTCCGGACAGGGACAATGAGCAGTTCTTC.

This sequence joins TRBV6-2 or TRBV6-3 and TRBJ1-1; TRBD1 is a possible D gene (5 bases). This CDR3 is built from 11 residues. The germline V gene encodes CDR1 MNHEY and CDR2 SVGEGT. Deletions cut 5 bases from V and 11 bases from J, with 12 bases between. In DNA, the CDR3 is TGTGCCAGCAGTCAAGGGGTGGAGGCTTTCTTT. Translated, it gives CASSQGVEAFF.

This chain uses TRBV19 with TRBJ1-6; 10 bases match TRBD1. Germline V gene lookup returns CDR1 LNHDA and CDR2 SQIVND (reference sequence). Trimming at V came to 7 bases and at J to 7 bases, leaving 1 base not matched to a gene. The CDR3 is made up of 13 amino acids. In DNA, the CDR3 is TGTGCCAGTAAGGGACAGGGGAATTCACCCCTCCACTTT. Translation gives CASKGQGNSPLHF.